The 27 T cell receptor beta chains below were found in one sample sequenced in a study of blood T cells in healthy people across ages. Using a J-beta primer mix together with a sample-barcoded 5' primer, a second PCR was run for about 6 to 11 cycles. TCRdb fed the 5' RACE reads into MiXCR, producing one record per CDR3 protein. The table has about 780,000 distinct CDR3 sequences, roughly 25% seen once. This sample also belongs to another study, concerning T cells of mothers and their children.

The sequenced sample was blood. These receptors all come from a boy aged 5-17 years in good health.

The rearrangement uses TRBV6-4 and TRBJ2-1; D remains ambiguous. CDR1 MRHNA and CDR2 SNTAGT come from the germline V gene. There are 14 residues in the CDR3. The ends were cut back, 0 bases at V and 6 bases at J, with 9 bases in the middle. The CDR3 nucleotides are TGTGCCAGCAGTGACTCCTATTCCCCCAATGAGCAGTTCTTC. Translating gives CASSDSYSPNEQFF.

In its sample, this clonotype was seen many times. The chain links TRBV5-5 to TRBJ1-5; D may be TRBD1 (5 bases). V was clipped by 4 bases and J by 2 bases, with 13 bases between them. Germline values: CDR1 SGHKS, CDR2 YYEKEE (reference sequence). The CDR3 spans 15 residues. This CDR3 is CASSQLSGGNQPQHF. DNA of the CDR3: TGTGCCAGCAGCCAGTTGTCGGGGGGCAATCAGCCCCAGCATTTT.

The rearrangement joins TRBV20-1 to TRBJ2-1; D call uncertain. Germline assignment: CDR1 DFQATT and CDR2 SNEGSKA (reference sequence). The V gene lost 0 bases and the J gene lost 4 bases, with 13 bases spanning the gap. The CDR3 totals 15 residues. The DNA of the CDR3 is TGCAGTGCTAGAGAGGCCCACACCCGTTACAATGAGCAGTTCTTC. Its translation: CSAREAHTRYNEQFF.

As concerns this clonotype: At one end the junction does not follow the germline gene, possibly because of a read error. The genes are TRBV20-1 and TRBJ1-5; no firm D call. Germline CDR1 is DFQATT and CDR2 is SNEGSKA (reference sequence). The CDR3 covers 13 residues. CDR3 sequence: CSVRSDRNQPQHF. In DNA form, the CDR3 reads TGCAGTGTTAGAAGTGATCGGAATCAGCCCCAGCATTTT.

The V and J genes are TRBV12-3 or TRBV12-4 and TRBJ2-1; possible D gene TRBD1, 5 bases. With 4 bases removed from V and 4 bases from J, the gap between germline ends came to 14 bases. The CDR3 covers 15 residues. The CDR3 region is CASSSRVTLYNEQFF. In DNA, the CDR3 is TGTGCCAGCAGTTCCAGGGTTACCCTATACAATGAGCAGTTCTTC.

This clonotype appeared a few times. This sequence joins TRBV9 and TRBJ1-4, with D possibly being TRBD1 (6 bases). The CDR3 consists of 16 residues. From germline, CDR1 is SGDLS and CDR2 YYNGEE. The V and J ends lost 0 bases and 0 bases respectively, with 9 bases between them. CDR3 nucleotides: TGTGCCAGCAGCGTAGGGACAGTACCAACTAATGAAAAACTGTTTTTT. It is translated as CASSVGTVPTNEKLFF.

This clonotype was recorded a few times. The chain has TRBV6-6 and TRBJ1-1, with 9 bases that match TRBD1. This CDR3 is built from 16 residues. Germline V gene lookup returns CDR1 MNHNY and CDR2 SVGAGI (reference sequence). The trim removed 7 bases at V and 4 bases at J, leaving 13 bases unmatched. CDR3 nucleotide sequence: TGTGCCAGCATTCACAGGGGGCGCCCGGGTTTCACTGAAGCTTTCTTT. Protein: CASIHRGRPGFTEAFF.

This clonotype was detected a few times. This chain connects TRBV7-2 to TRBJ2-5; possible D gene TRBD2, 6 bases. CDR1 SGHTA and CDR2 FQGNSA come from the germline V gene. CDR3 length equals 15 residues. Trimming shortened V by 1 base and J by 4 bases, and 13 bases separated the two germline ends. CDR3 residues: CASSLVGGYGETQYF. Here the CDR3 DNA reads TGTGCCAGCAGCTTAGTAGGAGGGTACGGAGAGACCCAGTACTTC.

A few counts support this clonotype. The V and J genes are TRBV20-1 and TRBJ1-3, with D possibly being TRBD1 (5 bases). The V gene lost 6 bases and the J gene lost 2 bases, with 8 bases spanning the gap. Per the germline V gene, CDR1 is DFQATT and CDR2 is SNEGSKA (reference sequence). The CDR3 totals 12 residues. CDR3 protein: CSAPGPGNTIYF. CDR3 nucleotide sequence: TGCAGTGCCCCAGGGCCTGGAAACACCATATATTTT.

This clonotype was detected many times. The J gene is TRBJ2-7, the V gene TRBV6-5; D is ambiguous. This CDR3 region has 15 residues. Per germline, CDR1 MNHEY and CDR2 SVGAGI. The ends were cut back, 5 bases at V and 3 bases at J, with 17 bases in the middle. CDR3 amino acids: CASSPTLGPNYEQYF. The CDR3 DNA reads as TGTGCCAGCAGTCCCACTCTGGGCCCTAACTACGAGCAGTACTTC.

The V and J genes are TRBV12-3 or TRBV12-4 and TRBJ2-2; the D gene is possibly TRBD2 (5 bases). This CDR3 has 13 residues. With 6 bases removed from V and 9 bases from J, the gap between germline ends came to 14 bases. DNA of the CDR3: TGTGCCAGCAGAGGACTCTGGAAACGGGAGCTGTTTTTT. Translation: CASRGLWKRELFF.

The chain recombines TRBV5-1 with TRBJ1-4; D is unresolved. The CDR3 has 15 amino acids. V lost 3 bases to trimming and J lost 4 bases, with 13 bases between them. CDR1 SGHRS and CDR2 YFSETQ come from the germline V gene. The CDR3 DNA reads TGCGCCAGCAGCTCCACATCGCAGAGTAATGAAAAACTGTTTTTT. Protein: CASSSTSQSNEKLFF. Full variable domain (rest looked up from reference TRBV5-1 and TRBJ1-4): KAGVTQTPRYLIKTRGQQVTLSCSPISGHRSVSWYQQTPGQGLQFLFEYFSETQRNKGNFPGRFSGRQFSNSRSEMNVSTLELGDSALYLCASSSTSQSNEKLFFGSGTQLSVL.

J is TRBJ2-7 and V is TRBV5-1; TRBD1 aligns across 9 bases. Unmatched junction bases numbered 8, after V lost 8 bases and J lost 5 bases. The germline V gene encodes CDR1 SGHRS and CDR2 YFSETQ. The CDR3 extends over 13 amino acids. CDR3 bases: TGCGCCAGACCGGGACAGGGAGTCCACGAGCAGTACTTC. This sequence encodes CARPGQGVHEQYF.

The V and J genes are TRBV12-3 or TRBV12-4 and TRBJ2-5; unclear D gene. CDR3 length: 14 amino acids. The ends were cut back, 8 bases at V and 2 bases at J, with 15 bases in the middle. The CDR3 DNA reads as TGTGCCAGCTCCCCGATCGAAGTTCAAGAGACCCAGTACTTC. Its protein product is CASSPIEVQETQYF.

The J gene is TRBJ2-5, the V gene TRBV20-1, with TRBD2 matching 10 bases. The last part of the DNA fits TRBJ2-7 better; the J call may be wrong. The CDR3 totals 16 residues. Germline V gene data show CDR1 as DFQATT and CDR2 as SNEGSKA (reference sequence). CDR3: CSARSLAGVNSYEQYF. The DNA of the CDR3 is TGCAGTGCTAGAAGCCTAGCGGGGGTTAACTCCTACGAGCAGTACTTC.

This clonotype was detected a few times. The chain uses TRBV12-3 or TRBV12-4 and TRBJ2-2; D may be TRBD1 or TRBD2 (5 bases each). The CDR3 contains 12 residues. V lost 7 bases, J lost 5 bases, and 8 bases lay in between. The DNA for the CDR3 is TGTGCCAGCACCGGGACGACCGGGGAGCTGTTTTTT. Translating it yields CASTGTTGELFF.

This clonotype was seen a few times. V and J are TRBV11-2 and TRBJ1-3; D unclear. V lost 1 base, J lost 7 bases, and 8 bases lay in between. There are 13 residues in the CDR3. Per the germline V gene, CDR1 is SGHAT and CDR2 is FQNNGV. CDR3 DNA sequence: TGTGCCAGCAGCTTAGGATCAAAGAACACCATATATTTT. It yields the protein CASSLGSKNTIYF.

This clonotype has only one observation. The V and J genes are TRBV7-3 and TRBJ2-3, with unresolved D. The CDR3 covers 13 residues. The germline CDR1 and CDR2 sequences are SGHTA and FQGTGA. V was cut by 0 bases and J by 5 bases, with 6 bases left in between. The DNA for the CDR3 is TGTGCCAGCAGCTTAACTCCTCAAGATACGCAGTATTTT. This sequence encodes CASSLTPQDTQYF.

The table lists this clonotype with a few counts. The chain joins TRBV11-2 to TRBJ2-5, with TRBD2 identical over 9 bases. This CDR3 comprises 17 residues. Losses at the gene ends were 0 bases for V and 4 bases for J; bases not matched to a gene: 9. Germline V gene data show CDR1 as SGHAT and CDR2 as FQNNGV. The CDR3 DNA is TGTGCCAGCAGCTTAGAGGTGGGACTAGCCCCGTTAGAGACCCAGTACTTC. Translated: CASSLEVGLAPLETQYF.

V gene TRBV7-9 combines with J gene TRBJ2-7, with 7 bases matching TRBD2. Germline-derived CDR1 and CDR2 are SEHNR and FQNEAQ (reference sequence). This CDR3 is 15 amino acids long. V shed 0 bases, J shed 0 bases, and the junction held 2 bases outside the gene matches. The chain's CDR3 is CASSLAGGNSYEQYF. The DNA of the CDR3 is TGTGCCAGCAGCTTAGCGGGGGGGAACTCCTACGAGCAGTACTTC.

The chain is built from TRBV29-1 and TRBJ2-1, with TRBD2 matching over 8 bases. Trimming at V came to 5 bases and at J to 3 bases, leaving 6 bases not matched to a gene. CDR1 and CDR2 from the germline V gene are SQVTM and ANQGSEA. The CDR3 totals 14 residues. Here the CDR3 DNA reads TGCAGCGTTTCCCGGACTAGCCTCTACAATGAGCAGTTCTTC. Its protein product is CSVSRTSLYNEQFF.

This clonotype has more than one count but fewer than ten. The chain joins TRBV5-1 to TRBJ2-5; 7 bases line up with TRBD1. Germline CDR1 reads SGHRS; CDR2 reads YFSETQ. After removal of 4 bases from V and 6 bases from J, the junction contained 6 bases not matched to a gene. This CDR3 has 13 amino acids. The DNA of the CDR3 is TGCGCCAGCAGCGCGACAGGGCGGCAGACCCAGTACTTC. Its translation is CASSATGRQTQYF.

The chain joins TRBV14 to TRBJ2-3, with 7 bases that match TRBD2. The CDR3 length is 14 residues. From germline, CDR1 is SGHDN and CDR2 FVKESK. Losses at the gene ends were 6 bases for V and 3 bases for J; bases not matched to a gene: 6. The CDR3 nucleotides are TGTGCCAGCAGAGAGCGGGGAAGAACAGATACGCAGTATTTT. Its translation: CASRERGRTDTQYF.

The chain carries TRBV7-9 and TRBJ2-3, with 10 bases lining up with TRBD2. The junction had 11 bases not matched to a gene; V was cut back by 1 base and J by 1 base. The length of the CDR3 is 19 residues. The V gene's germline CDR1 is SEHNR and CDR2 FQNEAQ (reference sequence). Written as DNA, the CDR3 is TGTGCCAGCAGCTTAGAAGCGGGAGGGCCCTATACTCGCACAGATACGCAGTATTTT. Protein: CASSLEAGGPYTRTDTQYF.

There are a few counts of this clonotype. This chain connects TRBV6-1 to TRBJ2-6, with D hard to call. CDR3 length: 18 residues. CDR1 is MNHNS and CDR2 is SASEGT in the germline V gene. Trimming removed 8 bases at V and 0 bases at J, with 20 bases between. The DNA for the CDR3 is TGTGCCAGCCCCCAGAGGCGACCGAACCTCTCTGGGGCCAACGTCCTGACTTTC. Encoded protein: CASPQRRPNLSGANVLTF.

This chain joins TRBV7-2 and TRBJ2-5; D might be TRBD1 or TRBD2, each matching 5 bases. CDR3 length: 15 residues. Deletions cut 4 bases from V and 2 bases from J, with 14 bases between. Germline V gene data show CDR1 as SGHTA and CDR2 as FQGNSA. This CDR3 is CASSYSGWGQETQYF. The CDR3 nucleotides are TGTGCCAGCAGCTATTCGGGGTGGGGGCAAGAGACCCAGTACTTC.

This clonotype was seen a few times. The chain uses TRBV28 and TRBJ1-2; no firm D call. CDR1 and CDR2 from the germline V gene are MDHEN and SYDVKM. Trimming shortened V by 2 bases and J by 4 bases, and 14 bases separated the two germline ends. CDR3 length: 15 residues. As DNA, the CDR3 is TGTGCCAGCAGTTTAGGAGGGTCCAGACTCTATGGCTACACCTTC. This codes for CASSLGGSRLYGYTF.